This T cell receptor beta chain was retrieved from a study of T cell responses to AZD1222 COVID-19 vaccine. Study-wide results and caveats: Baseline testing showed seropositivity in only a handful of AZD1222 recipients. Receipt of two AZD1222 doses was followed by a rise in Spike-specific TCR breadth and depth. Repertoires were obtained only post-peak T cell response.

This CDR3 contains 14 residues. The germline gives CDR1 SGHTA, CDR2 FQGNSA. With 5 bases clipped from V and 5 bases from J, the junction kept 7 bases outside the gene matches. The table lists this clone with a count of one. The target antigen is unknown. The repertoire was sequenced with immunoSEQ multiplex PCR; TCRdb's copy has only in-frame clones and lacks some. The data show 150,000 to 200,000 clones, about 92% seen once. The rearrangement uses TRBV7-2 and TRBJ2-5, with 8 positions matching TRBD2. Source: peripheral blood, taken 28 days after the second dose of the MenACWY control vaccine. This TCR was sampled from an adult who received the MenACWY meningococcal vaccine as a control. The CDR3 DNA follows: TGTGCCAGCAGCCGGGTAGCGGGAAGGGAGACCCAGTACTTC. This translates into CASSRVAGRETQYF.